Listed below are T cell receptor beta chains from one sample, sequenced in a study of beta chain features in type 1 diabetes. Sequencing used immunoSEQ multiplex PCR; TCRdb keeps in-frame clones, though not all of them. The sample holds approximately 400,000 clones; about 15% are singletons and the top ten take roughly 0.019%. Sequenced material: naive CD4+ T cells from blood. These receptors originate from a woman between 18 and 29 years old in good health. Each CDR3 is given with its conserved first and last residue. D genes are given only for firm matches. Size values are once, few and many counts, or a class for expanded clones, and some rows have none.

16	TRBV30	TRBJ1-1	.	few	CAWRPPSQTLNTEAFF	TGTGCCTGGAGGCCCCCCTCACAAACATTGAACACTGAAGCTTTCTTT
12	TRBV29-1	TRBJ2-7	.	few	CSVRHQTYEQYF	TGCAGCGTGAGACACCAGACCTACGAGCAGTACTTC
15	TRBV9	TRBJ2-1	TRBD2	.	CASSTSSGSSNEQFF	TGTGCCAGCAGCACCTCTAGCGGGAGTAGTAATGAGCAGTTCTTC
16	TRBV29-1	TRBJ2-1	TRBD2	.	CSVSTSGSFTYNEQFF	TGCAGCGTCTCGACTAGCGGGAGCTTCACCTACAATGAGCAGTTCTTC
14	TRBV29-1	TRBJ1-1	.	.	CSVEVQGIYGEAFF	TGCAGCGTTGAAGTTCAGGGGATTTACGGTGAAGCTTTCTTT
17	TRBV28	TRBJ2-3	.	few	CASSLRPRWGHGDTQYF	TGTGCCAGCAGTCTCCGACCTAGATGGGGGCACGGAGATACGCAGTATTTT
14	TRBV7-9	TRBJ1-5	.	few	CASSFQGNNQPQHF	TGTGCCAGCAGCTTCCAGGGGAACAATCAGCCCCAGCATTTT
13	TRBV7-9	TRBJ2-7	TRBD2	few	CASTGLAGVWQYF	TGTGCCAGCACCGGACTAGCGGGAGTGTGGCAGTACTTC
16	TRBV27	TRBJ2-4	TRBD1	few	CASSRTGVLAKNIQYF	TGTGCCAGCAGCCGCACAGGGGTCTTAGCCAAAAACATTCAGTACTTC
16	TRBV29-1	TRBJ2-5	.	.	CSVEDDAALSAETQYF	TGCAGCGTTGAAGATGACGCGGCCCTCTCTGCAGAGACCCAGTACTTC
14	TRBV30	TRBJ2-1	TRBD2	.	CAWSVLLAGNEQFF	TGTGCCTGGAGTGTTCTACTAGCGGGCAATGAGCAGTTCTTC
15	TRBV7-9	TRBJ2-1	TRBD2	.	CASTPRTSGYNEQFF	TGTGCCAGCACCCCCAGGACTAGCGGGTACAATGAGCAGTTCTTC
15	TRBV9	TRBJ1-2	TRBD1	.	CASSVTPGQNYGYTF	TGTGCCAGCAGCGTAACTCCGGGACAGAACTATGGCTACACCTTC
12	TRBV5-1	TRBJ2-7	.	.	CASSFAGVEQYF	TGCGCCAGCAGCTTCGCAGGGGTCGAGCAGTACTTC
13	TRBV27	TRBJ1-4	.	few	CASSLRTREKLFF	TGTGCCAGCAGTCTGAGGACTAGGGAAAAACTGTTTTTT
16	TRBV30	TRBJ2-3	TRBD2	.	CAWSPPRLAGTDTQYF	TGTGCCTGGAGTCCCCCACGACTAGCGGGAACGGATACGCAGTATTTT
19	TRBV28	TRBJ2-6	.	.	CASSPINQRSLSGANVLTF	TGTGCCAGCAGCCCTATCAACCAACGTAGCCTCTCTGGGGCCAACGTCCTGACTTTC